The 32 T cell receptor beta chains below were found in one sample sequenced in a study of shared clonotypes between healthy human individuals. TCRdb keeps only in-frame clones here, not all; method: immunoSEQ multiplex PCR. This sample has roughly 2.1 million clones; about 93% occur once, and the top ten carry 1.5% to 2%. Naive-designated CD8 cells lacked CD45RO, were positively enriched for CCR7, and omitted terminally differentiated effector memory CD45RA+ cells. The specimen sequenced was naive CD8+ T cells from PBMCs. All receptors derive from a young man in good health. Some clones in this sample may be carry-over from other donors' samples.

This chain connects TRBV10-3 to TRBJ2-7; the match to TRBD2 covers 12 bases. The V gene's germline CDR1 is ENHRY and CDR2 SYGVKD. The CDR3 is made up of 17 amino acids. J was trimmed by 6 bases and V by 4 bases; bases with no gene match: 13. CDR3 in amino acids: CAISGLAGASNSGEQYF. The CDR3 region has the DNA TGTGCCATCAGTGGACTAGCGGGAGCCAGCAATAGTGGCGAGCAGTACTTC.

The chain uses TRBV5-6 and TRBJ1-2; tentative D call: TRBD1 (6 bases). CDR1 and CDR2 from the germline V gene are SGHDT and YYEEEE. V was cut by 3 bases and J by 6 bases, with 18 bases left in between. This CDR3 has 15 amino acids. The CDR3 nucleotides are TGTGCCAGCAGCTGGGGGCCCTCCTGGGGCCATGGCTACACCTTC. Its protein is CASSWGPSWGHGYTF.

This chain links TRBV10-1 with TRBJ2-7; 7 bases line up with TRBD2. Germline CDR1 and CDR2: WNHNN and SYGVQD (reference sequence). The CDR3 sequence is 16 residues long. With 2 bases clipped from V and 5 bases from J, the junction kept 12 bases outside the gene matches. CDR3 protein: CASSEGQGAGEHEQYF. CDR3 coding DNA: TGCGCCAGCAGTGAGGGTCAAGGGGCGGGAGAACACGAGCAGTACTTC.

Notes on this clone: Its ends do not fully match the called genes, so a read error is possible. The genes are TRBV4-1 and TRBJ2-7; 9 nucleotides agree with TRBD2. The germline CDR1 and CDR2 sequences are MGHRA and YSYEKL. CDR3 length equals 15 residues. CDR3 sequence: CASRLASGITYERYF. CDR3 sequence (DNA): TGCGCCAGCAGACTCGCTAGCGGGATTACCTACGAGCGGTACTTC.

The CDR3 loop reads CASTPSDGLANTGELFF. In nucleotides, the CDR3 is TGTGCCAGCACTCCCTCCGACGGGCTGGCGAACACCGGGGAGCTGTTTTTT. The rearrangement links TRBV28 to TRBJ2-2; D ambiguous. The germline gives CDR1 MDHEN, CDR2 SYDVKM. This CDR3 is built from 17 residues. With 7 bases removed from V and 0 bases from J, the gap between germline ends came to 18 bases.

Points on this clone: Other nucleotide sequences from this sample produce the same CDR3. This chain links TRBV29-1 with TRBJ1-1; TRBD1 might be the D (5 bases). The V end lost 3 bases, the J end lost 6 bases, and 8 bases lay between the germline ends. From germline, CDR1 is SQVTM and CDR2 ANQGSEA. The CDR3 runs to 11 residues. CDR3 sequence (DNA): TGCAGCGTTGACGGGGGATCTGAAGCTTTCTTT. Its protein is CSVDGGSEAFF.

The chain couples TRBV27 to TRBJ2-7; 12 positions match TRBD1. The CDR3 totals 15 residues. Germline loops: CDR1 MNHEY, CDR2 SMNVEV (reference sequence). J was trimmed by 6 bases and V by 7 bases; bases with no gene match: 10. The CDR3 DNA follows: TGTGCCAGCAAGATCCCGGGACAGGGGGCTGGCGAGCAGTACTTC. It translates to CASKIPGQGAGEQYF.

The rearrangement uses TRBV27 and TRBJ1-5; possible D gene TRBD1, 5 bases. Germline CDR1 reads MNHEY; CDR2 reads SMNVEV (reference sequence). Trimming removed 7 bases at V and 7 bases at J, with 14 bases between. CDR3 length: 13 amino acids. The CDR3 DNA follows: TGTGCCAGCAAGCCCCAGGGATGGCAGCCCCAGCATTTT. It specifies CASKPQGWQPQHF.

The rearrangement uses TRBV5-4 and TRBJ2-1; TRBD2 matches 8 bases. The germline gives CDR1 SGHNT, CDR2 YYREEE (reference sequence). Trimming at V came to 6 bases and at J to 1 base, leaving 6 bases not matched to a gene. The CDR3 totals 15 residues. The CDR3 DNA reads TGTGCCAGCAAAAAACTAGCGGATTCCTACAATGAGCAGTTCTTC. Translating gives CASKKLADSYNEQFF.

The V gene is TRBV18, the J gene TRBJ2-2, with D possibly being TRBD2 (5 bases). The CDR3 runs 18 residues. V was trimmed by 0 bases and J by 5 bases, leaving 19 bases between them. CDR1 and CDR2 (germline): KGHSH, LQKENI. This CDR3 is CASSPPRVTNPETGELFF. CDR3 nucleotides: TGTGCCAGCTCACCACCGCGGGTGACTAACCCTGAGACCGGGGAGCTGTTTTTT.

The gene calls are TRBV28 and TRBJ2-1; 15 bases agree with TRBD2. Trimming removed 5 bases from V and 8 bases from J; junction bases left unmatched: 22. This CDR3 comprises 21 residues. The germline V gene encodes CDR1 MDHEN and CDR2 SYDVKM. The CDR3 DNA reads TGTGCCAGCAGTGACGGGACAGCAAGGACTAGCGGGAGGGCCGGGATGGATGAGCAGTTCTTC. This gives the protein CASSDGTARTSGRAGMDEQFF.

The CDR3 here is CASSQVGPGGNTEAFF. In DNA form, the CDR3 reads TGCGCCAGCAGCCAAGTGGGTCCAGGGGGGAACACTGAAGCTTTCTTT. The chain couples TRBV4-3 to TRBJ1-1; 7 bases map to TRBD1. The CDR3 runs 16 residues. J lost 1 base, V lost 1 base, and 6 bases had no gene match. Germline values: CDR1 LGHNA, CDR2 YSLEER.

This chain joins TRBV5-4 and TRBJ2-6; 10 nucleotides agree with TRBD2. The CDR3 spans 16 residues. Trimming took 7 bases from V and 2 from J; bases not matched to a gene: 6. In germline, CDR1 is SGHNT, CDR2 YYREEE (reference sequence). CDR3 residues: CASGLLAGTGANVLTF. The CDR3 nucleotides are TGTGCCAGCGGACTACTAGCGGGAACTGGGGCCAACGTCCTGACTTTC.

The rearrangement joins TRBV19 to TRBJ1-1, with D tentatively TRBD1 (6 bases). There are 14 residues in the CDR3. Germline V gives CDR1 LNHDA, CDR2 SQIVND (reference sequence). The ends were cut back, 7 bases at V and 5 bases at J, with 17 bases in the middle. CDR3 sequence (DNA): TGTGCCAGTATGTCAGGGGTCGGCTTTACTGAAGCTTTCTTT. Residues: CASMSGVGFTEAFF.

This chain links TRBV14 with TRBJ2-7, with D perhaps matching TRBD2 (5 bases). The V end lost 2 bases, the J end lost 0 bases, and 14 bases lay between the germline ends. The germline V gene encodes CDR1 SGHDN and CDR2 FVKESK. The CDR3 spans 16 residues. The CDR3 loop is CASSQIVSGSSYEQYF. CDR3 bases: TGTGCCAGCAGCCAAATCGTTTCGGGAAGCTCCTACGAGCAGTACTTC.

In DNA form, the CDR3 reads TGTGCCAGCAGCGCCAGGAGGGGGCTTACTGAAGCTTTCTTT. Translated, it gives CASSARRGLTEAFF. The chain employs TRBV7-9 and TRBJ1-1, with 7 bases identical to TRBD1. Germline values: CDR1 SEHNR, CDR2 FQNEAQ (reference sequence). V was clipped by 5 bases and J by 5 bases; unmatched bases: 8. CDR3 length: 14 residues.

V gene TRBV27 combines with J gene TRBJ1-2; 10 positions match TRBD1. After removal of 5 bases from V and 2 bases from J, the junction contained 8 bases not matched to a gene. The CDR3 spans 16 residues. In germline, CDR1 is MNHEY, CDR2 SMNVEV (reference sequence). CDR3 nucleotide sequence: TGTGCCAGCAGTCCATCGACGGGACAGGGGAACTATGGCTACACCTTC. This translates into CASSPSTGQGNYGYTF.

The CDR3 nucleotides read TGTGCCAGCAGTCCACGACAGGGGGCGTGGGGCTACACCTTC. Translation: CASSPRQGAWGYTF. The chain uses TRBV27 and TRBJ1-2; 10 bases map to TRBD1. The CDR3 extends over 14 amino acids. V shed 5 bases and J 8 bases; nucleotides not matched to a gene: 8. The germline V gene has CDR1 MNHEY and CDR2 SMNVEV (reference sequence).

The genes are TRBV5-8 and TRBJ1-2, with D perhaps TRBD1 (5 bases). This CDR3 region has 15 residues. V lost 1 base, J lost 4 bases, and 14 bases lay in between. Germline CDR1 SGHTS, CDR2 YDEGEE. The CDR3, as DNA: TGTGCCAGCAGCTTGTGGCGGGACGGGACCTATGGCTACACCTTC. It is translated as CASSLWRDGTYGYTF.

This chain joins TRBV6-1 and TRBJ1-4, with D perhaps TRBD1 (5 bases). Germline V gene data show CDR1 as MNHNS and CDR2 as SASEGT. V lost 6 bases and J 11 bases, leaving 10 bases between the germline ends. CDR3 length: 11 residues. In DNA, the CDR3 is TGTGCCAGCAGGGGACCCCTTAAACTGTTTTTT. This codes for CASRGPLKLFF.

The rearrangement links TRBV13 to TRBJ2-4; D may correspond to TRBD1 or TRBD2 (5 bases each). CDR1 and CDR2 from the germline V gene are PRHDT and FYEKMQ (reference sequence). The CDR3 is made up of 13 amino acids. The V gene lost 4 bases and the J gene lost 8 bases, with 12 bases spanning the gap. In nucleotides, the CDR3 is TGTGCCAGCAGCTCCTTTAGGGGAGACATTCAGTACTTC. Translation: CASSSFRGDIQYF.

This clone was seen only a few times. The chain combines TRBV27 with TRBJ1-5; perhaps TRBD1 as D (6 bases). Between the trimmed V and J ends, which lost 6 bases and 4 bases, there was a span of 13 bases. The V gene's germline CDR1 is MNHEY and CDR2 SMNVEV (reference sequence). The CDR3 is made up of 14 amino acids. CDR3 nucleotide sequence: TGTGCCAGCAGATACCGGGACAAGAATCAGCCCCAGCATTTT. Translated, it gives CASRYRDKNQPQHF.

Regarding this clone: This sample also contains other DNA sequences that code for the same CDR3. V and J are TRBV28 and TRBJ1-1; D remains ambiguous. The CDR3 runs 11 residues. V was shortened by 2 bases and J by 8 bases, with 6 bases between the two germline ends. Per the germline V gene, CDR1 is MDHEN and CDR2 is SYDVKM. This CDR3 reads CASSLRREAFF. The CDR3 nucleotides read TGTGCCAGCAGTTTAAGGAGGGAAGCTTTCTTT.

The DNA of the CDR3 is TGTGCCACCAGCATGATAGGACAGGGAGTAATCAAGGAAAAACTGTTTTTT. Its translation: CATSMIGQGVIKEKLFF. The rearrangement joins TRBV15 to TRBJ1-4; 8 nucleotides line up with TRBD1. CDR1 and CDR2 (germline): LNHNV, YYDKDF (reference sequence). Trimming at V came to 4 bases and at J to 8 bases, leaving 15 bases not matched to a gene. The CDR3 loop spans 17 amino acids.

The genes are TRBV7-8 and TRBJ2-7, with D uncertain. Deletions cut 5 bases from V and 3 bases from J, with 20 bases between. The germline gives CDR1 SGHVS, CDR2 FQNEAQ. The CDR3 totals 16 residues. The CDR3 sequence: CASSPRQTTEVYEQYF. The CDR3 bases are TGTGCCAGCAGCCCTAGACAAACCACGGAAGTCTACGAGCAGTACTTC.

The chain links TRBV7-9 to TRBJ1-1; D may be TRBD1 (5 bases). Germline CDR1 SEHNR, CDR2 FQNEAQ (reference sequence). V lost 5 bases and J lost 0, with 10 bases in between. This CDR3 is built from 14 residues. CDR3 amino acids: CASSPSTVNTEAFF. In DNA, the CDR3 is TGTGCCAGCAGCCCGTCGACAGTGAACACTGAAGCTTTCTTT.

The chain has TRBV5-8 and TRBJ2-7, with D possibly TRBD1 on 7 matching bases. CDR3 length: 16 residues. CDR1 and CDR2 (germline): SGHTS, YDEGEE. The V and J ends lost 1 base and 3 bases respectively, with 17 bases between them. CDR3 region: CASSLRTRQGLYEQYF. CDR3 nucleotides: TGTGCCAGCAGCTTGAGAACGAGACAGGGACTCTACGAGCAGTACTTC.

Comment on this clone: Other DNA sequences in this sample translate to the same CDR3. The V gene is TRBV27, the J gene TRBJ2-7, with D perhaps TRBD2 (5 bases). CDR3 size: 13 residues. Germline V gene lookup returns CDR1 MNHEY and CDR2 SMNVEV (reference sequence). Trimming removed 3 bases at V and 3 bases at J, with 9 bases between. CDR3 nucleotides: TGTGCCAGCAGTTTGGGCCGGGACTACGAGCAGTACTTC. Translation: CASSLGRDYEQYF.

V gene TRBV9 combines with J gene TRBJ2-7, with 7 bases fitting TRBD2. The CDR3 spans 18 residues. Germline-derived CDR1 and CDR2 are SGDLS and YYNGEE. Losses at the gene ends were 3 bases for V and 0 bases for J; bases not matched to a gene: 15. CDR3 nucleotides: TGTGCCAGCAGCGATACGGGAGGAGGGCGTGGGGCCTCCTACGAGCAGTACTTC. This codes for CASSDTGGGRGASYEQYF. Drawing the rest from reference TRBV9 and TRBJ2-7, the complete variable domain is DSGVTQTPKHLITATGQRVTLRCSPRSGDLSVYWYQQSLDQGLQFLIQYYNGEERAKGNILERFSAQQFPDLHSELNLSSLELGDSALYFCASSDTGGGRGASYEQYFGPGTRLTVT.

This chain joins TRBV18 and TRBJ2-7; 9 nucleotides agree with TRBD1. The germline V gene has CDR1 KGHSH and CDR2 LQKENI. The length of the CDR3 is 19 residues. J was trimmed by 5 bases and V by 0 bases; bases with no gene match: 17. CDR3 DNA: TGTGCCAGCTCACCACCGGGATCTCTCGAAGGACAGGGGCCCCACGAGCAGTACTTC. Protein: CASSPPGSLEGQGPHEQYF.

V usage is TRBV2 and J usage is TRBJ2-1, with TRBD2 matching over 7 bases. The CDR3 contains 17 residues. V was pared by 0 bases and J by 4 bases, with 9 bases of the junction left unmatched. Germline CDR1 and CDR2: SNHLY and FYNNEI. The CDR3 here is CASSEARREKLYNEQFF. The CDR3 region has the DNA TGTGCCAGCAGTGAAGCTAGGCGGGAGAAACTATACAATGAGCAGTTCTTC.

The chain joins TRBV28 to TRBJ2-1, with 10 bases fitting TRBD2. Germline V gives CDR1 MDHEN, CDR2 SYDVKM. This CDR3 comprises 15 residues. J gave up 8 bases and V 3 bases, and 7 bases lay outside the gene matches. The CDR3 nucleotides are TGTGCCAGCAGTTTCCTAGCGGGAGTCGTCGATGAGCAGTTCTTC. This sequence encodes CASSFLAGVVDEQFF. Full variable domain (remainder filled in from reference TRBV28 and TRBJ2-1): DVKVTQSSRYLVKRTGEKVFLECVQDMDHENMFWYRQDPGLGLRLIYFSYDVKMKEKGDIPEGYSVSREKKERFSLILESASTNQTSMYLCASSFLAGVVDEQFFGPGTRLTVL.